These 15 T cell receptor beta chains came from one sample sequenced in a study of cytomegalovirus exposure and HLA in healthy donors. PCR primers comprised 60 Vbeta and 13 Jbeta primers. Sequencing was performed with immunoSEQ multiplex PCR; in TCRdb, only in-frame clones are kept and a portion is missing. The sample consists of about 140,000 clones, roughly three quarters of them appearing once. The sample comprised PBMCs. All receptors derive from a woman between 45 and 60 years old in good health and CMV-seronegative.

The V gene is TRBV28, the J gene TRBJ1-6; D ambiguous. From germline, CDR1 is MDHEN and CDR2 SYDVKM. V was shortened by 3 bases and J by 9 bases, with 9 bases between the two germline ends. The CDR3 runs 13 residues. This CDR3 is CASSFPSRSPLHF. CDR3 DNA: TGTGCCAGCAGTTTTCCCTCCCGTTCACCCCTCCACTTT.

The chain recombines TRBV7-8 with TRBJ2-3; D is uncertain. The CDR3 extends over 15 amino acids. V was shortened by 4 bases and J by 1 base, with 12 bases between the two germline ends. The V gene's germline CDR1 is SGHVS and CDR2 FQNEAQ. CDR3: CASSSGRTRTDTQYF. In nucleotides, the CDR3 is TGTGCCAGCAGCTCAGGTCGTACCCGCACAGATACGCAGTATTTT.

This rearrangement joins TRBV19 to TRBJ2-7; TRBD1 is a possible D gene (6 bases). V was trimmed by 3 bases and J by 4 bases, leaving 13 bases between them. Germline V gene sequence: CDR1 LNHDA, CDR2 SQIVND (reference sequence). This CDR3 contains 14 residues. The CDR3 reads CASSIGRGSYEQYF. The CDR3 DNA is TGTGCCAGTAGTATCGGCAGGGGTTCGTACGAGCAGTACTTC.

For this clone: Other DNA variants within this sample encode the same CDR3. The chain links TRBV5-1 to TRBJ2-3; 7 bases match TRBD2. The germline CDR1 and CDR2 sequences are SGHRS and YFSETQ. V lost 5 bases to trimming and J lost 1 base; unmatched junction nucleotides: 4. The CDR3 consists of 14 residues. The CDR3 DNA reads TGCGCCAGCAGTTCTACTAGCGGCACAGATACGCAGTATTTT. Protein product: CASSSTSGTDTQYF.

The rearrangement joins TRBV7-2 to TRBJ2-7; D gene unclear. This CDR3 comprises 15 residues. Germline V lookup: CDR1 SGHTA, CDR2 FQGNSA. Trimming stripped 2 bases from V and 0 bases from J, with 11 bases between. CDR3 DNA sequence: TGTGCCAGCAGCTTATATGAATCCAGCTCCTACGAGCAGTACTTC. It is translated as CASSLYESSSYEQYF. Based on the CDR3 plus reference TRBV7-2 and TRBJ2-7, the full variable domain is GAGVSQSPSNKVTEKGKDVELRCDPISGHTALYWYRQSLGQGLEFLIYFQGNSAPDKSGLPSDRFSAERTGGSVSTLTIQRTQQEDSAVYLCASSLYESSSYEQYFGPGTRLTVT.

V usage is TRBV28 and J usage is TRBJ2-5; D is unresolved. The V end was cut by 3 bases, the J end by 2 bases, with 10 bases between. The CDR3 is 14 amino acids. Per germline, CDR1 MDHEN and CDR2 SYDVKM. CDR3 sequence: CASSFAPGQETQYF. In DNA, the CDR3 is TGTGCCAGCAGTTTCGCTCCAGGTCAAGAGACCCAGTACTTC.

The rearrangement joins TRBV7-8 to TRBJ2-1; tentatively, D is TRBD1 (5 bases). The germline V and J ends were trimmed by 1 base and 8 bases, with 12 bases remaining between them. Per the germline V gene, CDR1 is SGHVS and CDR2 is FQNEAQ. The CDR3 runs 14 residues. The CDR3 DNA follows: TGTGCCAGCAGCTTAGAAGGGGCTTTTTATGAGCAGTTCTTC. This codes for CASSLEGAFYEQFF.

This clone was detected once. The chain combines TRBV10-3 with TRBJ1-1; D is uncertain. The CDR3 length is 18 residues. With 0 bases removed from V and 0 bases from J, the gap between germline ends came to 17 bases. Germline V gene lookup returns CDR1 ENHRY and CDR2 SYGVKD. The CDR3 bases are TGTGCCATCAGTGAGTCTGGACCTCCGGGAGGTATGAACACTGAAGCTTTCTTT. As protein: CAISESGPPGGMNTEAFF.

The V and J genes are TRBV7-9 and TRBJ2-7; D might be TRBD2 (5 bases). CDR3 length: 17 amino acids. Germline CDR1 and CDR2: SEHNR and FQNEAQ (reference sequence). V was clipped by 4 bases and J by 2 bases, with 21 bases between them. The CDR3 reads CASSSLTTGYGAYEQYF. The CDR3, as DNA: TGTGCCAGCAGCTCACTAACGACGGGATACGGGGCCTACGAGCAGTACTTC.

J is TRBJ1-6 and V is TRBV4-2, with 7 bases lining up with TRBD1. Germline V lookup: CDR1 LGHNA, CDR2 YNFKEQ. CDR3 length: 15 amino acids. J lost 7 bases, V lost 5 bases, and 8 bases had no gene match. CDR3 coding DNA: TGTGCCAGCAGCAGATGGGACAGTGAAAATTCACCCCTCCACTTT. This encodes CASSRWDSENSPLHF.

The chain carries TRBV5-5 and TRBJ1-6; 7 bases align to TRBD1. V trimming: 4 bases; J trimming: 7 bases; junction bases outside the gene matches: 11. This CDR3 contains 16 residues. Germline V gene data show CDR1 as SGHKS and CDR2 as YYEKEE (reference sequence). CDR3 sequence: CASSIHLQGRNSPLHF. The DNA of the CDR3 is TGTGCCAGCAGCATACACCTACAGGGGCGGAATTCACCCCTCCACTTT.

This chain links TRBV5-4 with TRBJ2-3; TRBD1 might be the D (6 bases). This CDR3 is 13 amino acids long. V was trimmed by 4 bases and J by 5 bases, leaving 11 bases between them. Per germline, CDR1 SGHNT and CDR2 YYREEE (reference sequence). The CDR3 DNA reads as TGTGCCAGCAGCCGAGGGGGTAGAGATACGCAGTATTTT. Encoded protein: CASSRGGRDTQYF.

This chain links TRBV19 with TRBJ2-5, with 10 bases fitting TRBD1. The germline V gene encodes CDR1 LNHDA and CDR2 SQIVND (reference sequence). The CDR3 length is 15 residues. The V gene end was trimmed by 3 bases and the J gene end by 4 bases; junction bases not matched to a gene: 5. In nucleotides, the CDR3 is TGTGCCAGTAGTATGGGGACAGGGGCACGAGAGACCCAGTACTTC. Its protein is CASSMGTGARETQYF. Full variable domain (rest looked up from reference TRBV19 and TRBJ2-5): DGGITQSPKYLFRKEGQNVTLSCEQNLNHDAMYWYRQDPGQGLRLIYYSQIVNDFQKGDIAEGYSVSREKKESFPLTVTSAQKNPTAFYLCASSMGTGARETQYFGPGTRLLVL.

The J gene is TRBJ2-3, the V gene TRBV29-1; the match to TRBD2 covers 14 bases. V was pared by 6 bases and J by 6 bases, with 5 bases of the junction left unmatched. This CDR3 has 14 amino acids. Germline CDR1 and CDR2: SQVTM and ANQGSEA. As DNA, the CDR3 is TGCAGCGTATGGACTAGCGGGGGGTCGGATACGCAGTATTTT. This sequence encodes CSVWTSGGSDTQYF.

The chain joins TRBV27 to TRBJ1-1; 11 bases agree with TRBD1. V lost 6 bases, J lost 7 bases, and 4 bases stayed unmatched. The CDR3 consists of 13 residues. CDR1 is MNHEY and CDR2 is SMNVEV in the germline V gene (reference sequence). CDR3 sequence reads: CASRIGTGGEAFF. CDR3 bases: TGTGCCAGCAGGATTGGGACAGGGGGTGAAGCTTTCTTT.